These 18 T cell receptor beta chains originate from one sample sequenced in a study of blood T cell repertoires in COVID-19. Some clones are missing from TCRdb's copy, which holds only in-frame ones; the method was immunoSEQ multiplex PCR. Among 150,000 to 200,000 clones listed, around 92% were seen once. The sample comprised PBMCs or T cells enriched from blood (not recorded which). All receptors derive from a woman aged 18-30 years who had recovered from COVID-19.

The genes are TRBV5-6 and TRBJ1-3; the match to TRBD1 covers 7 bases. CDR1 and CDR2 (germline): SGHDT, YYEEEE. With 4 bases clipped from V and 5 bases from J, the junction kept 6 bases outside the gene matches. The CDR3 consists of 14 residues. The CDR3 DNA follows: TGTGCCAGCAGCCAAACAGGGGTGCGAAACACCATATATTTT. Translating it yields CASSQTGVRNTIYF.

This rearrangement joins TRBV9 to TRBJ1-6, with TRBD1 matching over 8 bases. This CDR3 region has 17 residues. CDR1 and CDR2 (germline): SGDLS, YYNGEE. The ends lost 1 base at V and 7 bases at J; junction bases unmatched: 10. CDR3 sequence reads: CASSVTQGQGPNSPLHF. Written as DNA, the CDR3 is TGTGCCAGCAGCGTAACCCAAGGACAGGGCCCGAATTCACCCCTCCACTTT.

This clone occurred a few times. The chain couples TRBV9 to TRBJ1-5; tentative D call: TRBD1 (6 bases). V shed 7 bases and J shed 1 base, with 15 bases lying between them. This CDR3 has 15 residues. Germline assignment: CDR1 SGDLS and CDR2 YYNGEE. The CDR3 bases are TGTGCCAGCCCCCGAGGCGGGGGCAGCAATCAGCCCCAGCATTTT. Translation: CASPRGGGSNQPQHF.

This chain joins TRBV4-1 and TRBJ1-2; TRBD1 matches 7 bases. J lost 7 bases, V lost 1 base, and 9 bases had no gene match. The CDR3 runs to 15 residues. Germline V gene lookup returns CDR1 MGHRA and CDR2 YSYEKL. CDR3 residues: CASSQGQQGFVGYTF. The CDR3 nucleotides are TGCGCCAGCAGCCAAGGTCAACAGGGGTTCGTTGGCTACACCTTC.

The chain uses TRBV19 and TRBJ1-2; 7 nucleotides line up with TRBD1. The CDR3 is made up of 13 amino acids. Trimming at V came to 10 bases and at J to 4 bases, leaving 9 bases not matched to a gene. Germline loops: CDR1 LNHDA, CDR2 SQIVND (reference sequence). The CDR3 DNA follows: TGTGCCACCGGGGGGGGGACAGCCTATGGCTACACCTTC. Translation: CATGGGTAYGYTF. Filled out from reference TRBV19 and TRBJ1-2, the complete variable domain reads DGGITQSPKYLFRKEGQNVTLSCEQNLNHDAMYWYRQDPGQGLRLIYYSQIVNDFQKGDIAEGYSVSREKKESFPLTVTSAQKNPTAFYLCATGGGTAYGYTFGSGTRLTVV.

J is TRBJ1-3 and V is TRBV7-2; no definite D call. The V gene lost 2 bases and the J gene lost 4 bases, with 12 bases spanning the gap. Germline V gene sequence: CDR1 SGHTA, CDR2 FQGNSA. The CDR3 consists of 15 residues. The CDR3 sequence: CASSLFVPRGNTIYF. CDR3 sequence (DNA): TGTGCCAGCAGCTTATTCGTCCCGAGGGGAAACACCATATATTTT.

The chain joins TRBV7-9 to TRBJ1-4; 10 nucleotides match TRBD1. The J segment lost 5 bases and the V segment lost 5 bases, leaving 5 bases of the junction unmatched. Per the germline V gene, CDR1 is SEHNR and CDR2 is FQNEAQ (reference sequence). The CDR3 length is 15 residues. CDR3 sequence: CASSGPGQGNEKLFF. Written as DNA, the CDR3 is TGTGCCAGCAGCGGGCCGGGACAGGGGAATGAAAAACTGTTTTTT.

The genes are TRBV6-5 and TRBJ1-1; the D is unclear. V was pared by 5 bases and J by 0 bases, with 7 bases between. In germline, CDR1 is MNHEY, CDR2 SVGAGI. This CDR3 comprises 13 residues. Here the CDR3 reads CASSRELNTEAFF. The DNA of the CDR3 is TGTGCCAGCAGTCGGGAGCTGAACACTGAAGCTTTCTTT.

The V call is TRBV11-3, the J call TRBJ2-1; a possible D gene is TRBD2 (5 bases). Per germline, CDR1 SGHNT and CDR2 YENEEA. There are 16 residues in the CDR3. Trimming removed 1 base from V and 8 bases from J, with 18 bases in between. This chain's CDR3 is CASSLGSRVERDEQFF. The CDR3 DNA sequence: TGTGCCAGCAGCTTAGGGTCCCGGGTCGAGAGGGATGAGCAGTTCTTC.

This rearrangement joins TRBV6-4 to TRBJ2-1, with 11 bases matching TRBD1. The V and J ends lost 6 bases and 7 bases, in that order; junction bases with no gene match: 8. This CDR3 has 15 amino acids. Germline-derived CDR1 and CDR2 are MRHNA and SNTAGT. CDR3 amino acids: CASSLGQGAPNEQFF. CDR3 DNA: TGTGCCAGCAGCCTCGGACAGGGGGCGCCAAATGAGCAGTTCTTC.

This clone was recorded only once. The chain carries TRBV5-1 and TRBJ2-1, with TRBD2 identical over 8 bases. The ends lost 0 bases at V and 8 bases at J; junction bases unmatched: 7. This CDR3 has 15 residues. CDR1 is SGHRS and CDR2 is YFSETQ in the germline V gene. CDR3: CASSLDPGGTDEQFF. CDR3 nucleotides: TGCGCCAGCAGCTTGGACCCGGGGGGGACCGATGAGCAGTTCTTC.

The chain is built from TRBV10-3 and TRBJ1-1, with 8 bases that match TRBD1. This CDR3 comprises 14 residues. Trimming cost V 6 bases and J 1 base; bases outside gene matches: 4. Germline-derived CDR1 and CDR2 are ENHRY and SYGVKD. CDR3 loop: CAISLTGENTEAFF. The CDR3, as DNA: TGTGCCATCAGCTTGACAGGGGAGAACACTGAAGCTTTCTTT.

The rearrangement links TRBV2 to TRBJ1-1; D is perhaps TRBD1 (6 bases). Germline V gene lookup returns CDR1 SNHLY and CDR2 FYNNEI. The CDR3 runs 13 residues. V lost 6 bases and J lost 0, with 8 bases in between. This CDR3 reads CASRQGLNTEAFF. The CDR3 nucleotides are TGTGCCAGCAGACAGGGCCTGAACACTGAAGCTTTCTTT.

The chain has TRBV5-5 and TRBJ2-2; D might be TRBD2 (6 bases). CDR1 SGHKS and CDR2 YYEKEE come from the germline V gene (reference sequence). Trimming pared 0 bases from V and 4 bases from J, leaving 7 bases between. This CDR3 spans 14 amino acids. The CDR3 DNA is TGTGCCAGCAGCTTGGAGGGAGGCACCGGGGAGCTGTTTTTT. Residues: CASSLEGGTGELFF.

The chain joins TRBV10-3 to TRBJ2-7; 11 bases line up with TRBD1. V trimming: 5 bases; J trimming: 5 bases; junction bases outside the gene matches: 14. Looked up from germline, CDR1 is ENHRY and CDR2 is SYGVKD. CDR3 size: 17 residues. In nucleotides, the CDR3 is TGTGCCATCAGTCCCAAACGAGTGGGGACAGGGGGTAACGAGCAGTACTTC. Amino acids: CAISPKRVGTGGNEQYF.

Only a few counts were recorded for this clone. The V and J genes are TRBV12-5 and TRBJ1-1; tentative D call: TRBD1 (5 bases). This CDR3 is built from 13 residues. CDR1 and CDR2 (germline): LGHNT, FRNRAP. Deletions cut 3 bases from V and 5 bases from J, with 10 bases between. The CDR3 protein is CASGFGGETEAFF. The CDR3 DNA is TGTGCTAGTGGTTTTGGGGGGGAGACTGAAGCTTTCTTT. Drawing the rest from reference TRBV12-5 and TRBJ1-1, the complete variable domain is DARVTQTPRHKVTEMGQEVTMRCQPILGHNTVFWYRQTMMQGLELLAYFRNRAPLDDSGMPKDRFSAEMPDATLATLKIQPSEPRDSAVYFCASGFGGETEAFFGQGTRLTVV.

The chain is built from TRBV28 and TRBJ2-3; 8 positions match TRBD2. The CDR3 covers 16 residues. The junction had 11 bases not matched to a gene; V was cut back by 5 bases and J by 4 bases. Germline CDR1 MDHEN, CDR2 SYDVKM. In DNA form, the CDR3 reads TGTGCCAGCAGTCCCGGACTAGCTCCCCCCCCAGATACGCAGTATTTT. Translating gives CASSPGLAPPPDTQYF. The full variable domain, completed using reference TRBV28 and TRBJ2-3, is DVKVTQSSRYLVKRTGEKVFLECVQDMDHENMFWYRQDPGLGLRLIYFSYDVKMKEKGDIPEGYSVSREKKERFSLILESASTNQTSMYLCASSPGLAPPPDTQYFGPGTRLTVL.

The V gene is TRBV11-2, the J gene TRBJ2-7; a possible D gene is TRBD1 (6 bases). CDR3 size: 14 residues. Trimming took off 3 bases at V and 3 bases at J, with 12 bases between the two ends. Germline values: CDR1 SGHAT, CDR2 FQNNGV. For the CDR3, the DNA is TGTGCCAGCAGCTTTTATTCAGGGGACTACGAGCAGTACTTC. This encodes CASSFYSGDYEQYF.